A selection of T cell receptor beta chains follows, all from one sample in a study of T-cell reconstitution after alpha-beta-depleted transplantation in children. TCRdb called the PCR reads again in MiXCR, with one record for every CDR3 protein. Among 780,000 or so distinct CDR3 sequences listed, roughly 15% were seen once. Sequencing was performed on PBMCs, mostly from graft donor cells, taken 360 days after TCRalphabeta/CD19-depleted stem cell transplant. The receptors were sampled from a male patient between 5 and 17 years old who had a stem cell transplant for acute lymphoblastic leukemia, so the T cells may come from the graft donor. Each CDR3 is given with its conserved first and last residue. D genes are given only for firm matches. A clone size is listed for some rows: how often the clone was seen (once, few, many), or a class if it is expanded.

TRBV10-2	-	-	TRBJ1-1	TGCGCCAGCAGCCTGGGCAGGGGCCGCACTGAAGCTTTCTTT	CASSLGRGRTEAFF
TRBV29-1	few	-	TRBJ2-1	TGCAGCGTTGCGGGATTCCGAGCGGACAATGAGCAGTTCTTC	CSVAGFRADNEQFF
TRBV7-8	few	-	TRBJ1-2	TGTGCCAGCAGCTTAAGGGACTTCTATGGCTACACCTTC	CASSLRDFYGYTF
TRBV29-1	-	-	TRBJ2-3	TGCAGCGCCCAATCAGGGCCTCTGGAGCAGTATTTT	CSAQSGPLEQYF
TRBV20-1	-	-	TRBJ2-1	TGCAGTGCTGCTTGGGACTTCCACAATGAGCAGTTCTTC	CSAAWDFHNEQFF
TRBV7-3	-	-	TRBJ2-1	TGTGCCAGCAGCCCAAAAAGAGGGGGAGCGGTTTCCTACAATGAGCAGTTCTTC	CASSPKRGGAVSYNEQFF
TRBV5-1	many	-	TRBJ2-1	TGCGCCAGCAGCTCCGGGGGGCGCGGATACAATGAGCAGTTCTTC	CASSSGGRGYNEQFF
TRBV7-9	few	-	TRBJ2-5	TGTGCCAGCAGCTTAGCGACCCAGCGTGAGACCCAGTACTTC	CASSLATQRETQYF
TRBV20-1	few	-	TRBJ2-5	TGCAGCGGTCGGGACATTCAGAGAGAGACCCAGTACTTC	CSGRDIQRETQYF
TRBV7-9	few	TRBD1	TRBJ2-4	TGTGCCAGCAGCTTACGCCGGGACAGAAACATTCAGTACTTC	CASSLRRDRNIQYF
TRBV7-7	-	TRBD2	TRBJ2-1	TGTGCCAGCAGCCCGGAACCGGGACTAGCGGGAGTGGTTGAGCAGTTCTTC	CASSPEPGLAGVVEQFF
TRBV4-1	-	-	TRBJ2-5	TGCGCCAGCAGCCAAGATTACAGGAGTCGGGAGACCCAGTACTTC	CASSQDYRSRETQYF
TRBV27	many	-	TRBJ1-1	TGTGCCAGCAGTTTGTCGTGGGGGAACACTGAAGCTTTCTTT	CASSLSWGNTEAFF
TRBV6-2/TRBV6-3	-	-	TRBJ2-5	TGTGCCAGCAGCCCCGCAGCGTCCCAGTACTTC	CASSPAASQYF
TRBV5-1	-	TRBD1	TRBJ2-7	TGCGCCAGCAGCTTCCCCGGGACAGGGGCGTACGAGCAGTACTTC	CASSFPGTGAYEQYF
TRBV9	few	-	TRBJ2-7	TGTGCCAGCAGCGTAGATGGGGGCTCCTACGAGCAGTACTTC	CASSVDGGSYEQYF
TRBV3-1	few	-	TRBJ2-1	TGTGCCAGCAGCCCCCACCCTTGGGGCTACAATGAGCAGTTCTTC	CASSPHPWGYNEQFF
TRBV5-1	-	TRBD1	TRBJ1-3	TGCGCCAGCAGCTTCTTGCAGGGGGCGCGTGGAAACACCATATATTTT	CASSFLQGARGNTIYF
TRBV27	-	-	TRBJ1-5	TGTGCTTGCAGCCCAGGCTGGGGTAGCAATCAGCCCCAGCATTTT	CACSPGWGSNQPQHF
TRBV12-3/TRBV12-4	-	-	TRBJ1-2	TGTGCCATCAACCATCGGGGATCCTATCTTGGCTACACCTTC	CAINHRGSYLGYTF
TRBV11-2	few	-	TRBJ2-3	TGTGCCAGCAGCCCCGGGTGGGACGATACGCAGTATTTT	CASSPGWDDTQYF
TRBV10-2	few	-	TRBJ2-3	TGCGCCAGCAGTGGGTCTCCGTGGGATACGCAGTATTTT	CASSGSPWDTQYF
TRBV3-1	-	TRBD1	TRBJ2-1	TGTGCCAGCAGCTCCCGACAGGGTTCCTACAATGAGCAGTTCTTC	CASSSRQGSYNEQFF
TRBV12-3/TRBV12-4	-	TRBD2	TRBJ2-1	TGTACCATCTGGGGGGCGGGAGGCCCTGTCTCCTACAATGAGCAGTTCTTC	CTIWGAGGPVSYNEQFF
TRBV29-1	few	TRBD1	TRBJ2-2	TGCAGCGTTTTTCCAGGGGGACAAGGTCACACCGGGGAGCTGTTTTTT	CSVFPGGQGHTGELFF
TRBV29-1	many	-	TRBJ1-1	TGCAGCCCAAGGGCCTTGAACACTGAAGCTTTCTTT	CSPRALNTEAFF